Shown below are 29 T cell receptor beta chains from a single sample sequenced in a study of blood T cells in healthy people across ages. Then a second PCR, running roughly 7 to 11 cycles, was carried out with a sample-barcoded 5' primer and a J-beta primer mix. One entry per CDR3 protein, called by TCRdb with MiXCR from the 5' RACE reads. This sample has about 680,000 distinct CDR3 sequences; around 49% occur once, and the top ten carry about a third. The sample was blood. These receptors all come from a woman in her sixties in good health.

The chain combines TRBV30 with TRBJ1-2; TRBD1 might be the D (5 bases). The CDR3 is 15 amino acids. Trimming removed 2 bases at V and 5 bases at J, with 18 bases between. CDR1 is GTSNPN and CDR2 is SVGIG in the germline V gene (reference sequence). This chain's CDR3 is CAWSSPGRRGYGYTF. DNA of the CDR3: TGTGCCTGGAGTAGCCCGGGACGGCGGGGATATGGCTACACCTTC.

The sample holds a few counts of this clonotype. V is TRBV7-2 and J is TRBJ2-1; D gene ambiguous. The CDR3 is made up of 13 amino acids. Germline V CDR1 and CDR2: SGHTA, FQGNSA. V was pared by 4 bases and J by 9 bases, with 13 bases between. The CDR3 nucleotides read TGTGCCAGCAGCTCCCCTTATAGAGGTGAGCAGTTCTTC. Translated, it gives CASSSPYRGEQFF.

The J gene is TRBJ1-2, the V gene TRBV6-5, with 7 bases fitting TRBD1. The germline V gene encodes CDR1 MNHEY and CDR2 SVGAGI. The length of the CDR3 is 12 residues. V was pared by 7 bases and J by 7 bases, with 6 bases of the junction left unmatched. This chain's CDR3 is CASTKRQGGYTF. The CDR3 DNA follows: TGTGCCAGCACCAAGCGACAGGGTGGCTACACCTTC.

The chain has TRBV7-6 and TRBJ2-7; TRBD2 is a possible D gene (6 bases). Trimming removed 2 bases from V and 7 bases from J, with 18 bases in between. There are 15 residues in the CDR3. CDR1 is SGHVS and CDR2 is FNYEAQ in the germline V gene. CDR3 in amino acids: CASSLNQRPGGEQYF. Written as DNA, the CDR3 is TGTGCCAGCAGCTTAAATCAAAGACCTGGAGGGGAGCAGTACTTC.

This clonotype was counted only a few times. The V and J genes are TRBV12-3 or TRBV12-4 and TRBJ2-6; 7 bases map to TRBD1. The CDR3 has 13 amino acids. Losses at the gene ends were 3 bases for V and 8 bases for J; bases not matched to a gene: 1. CDR3 amino acids: CASSLTGTNVLTF. The DNA for the CDR3 is TGTGCCAGCAGTTTGACAGGGACCAACGTCCTGACTTTC.

The V and J genes are TRBV5-1 and TRBJ2-7; 9 positions match TRBD1. In germline, CDR1 is SGHRS, CDR2 YFSETQ. The CDR3 extends over 16 amino acids. The V gene end was trimmed by 2 bases and the J gene end by 2 bases; junction bases not matched to a gene: 8. The CDR3 DNA reads TGCGCCAGCAGCTTCCACCGGGACAGGGAAACCTACGAGCAGTACTTC. It codes for CASSFHRDRETYEQYF.

The chain joins TRBV15 to TRBJ2-1; the match to TRBD2 covers 8 bases. The germline V gene encodes CDR1 LNHNV and CDR2 YYDKDF (reference sequence). There are 17 residues in the CDR3. With V trimmed by 0 bases and J by 2 bases, 6 bases remained unmatched. The CDR3 DNA is TGTGCCACCAGCAGAGAGTACGCAGCGGGGGCCTACAATGAGCAGTTCTTC. Amino acids: CATSREYAAGAYNEQFF.

The chain combines TRBV20-1 with TRBJ1-1; 9 bases agree with TRBD1. Germline V gene sequence: CDR1 DFQATT, CDR2 SNEGSKA (reference sequence). V dropped 5 bases and J dropped 2; count of bases not matched to a gene: 12. The CDR3 has 16 amino acids. The CDR3 DNA reads as TGCAGTGCTCCCCGAGGGACAGGGAAACCAAACACTGAAGCTTTCTTT. Protein sequence: CSAPRGTGKPNTEAFF.

This rearrangement joins TRBV20-1 to TRBJ2-7; 8 bases line up with TRBD1. CDR1 DFQATT and CDR2 SNEGSKA come from the germline V gene (reference sequence). The junction had 5 bases not matched to a gene; V was cut back by 6 bases and J by 1 base. The CDR3 length is 13 residues. DNA for the CDR3: TGCAGTGCCCCCGGGGACAGGTCCTACGAGCAGTACTTC. Amino acid sequence: CSAPGDRSYEQYF.

This chain connects TRBV5-1 to TRBJ2-5; D is uncertain. Trimming shortened V by 0 bases and J by 2 bases, and 14 bases separated the two germline ends. The CDR3 is 16 amino acids. CDR1 is SGHRS and CDR2 is YFSETQ in the germline V gene. Here the CDR3 DNA reads TGCGCCAGCAGCTTGGCGCACGGAACTAAACAAGAGACCCAGTACTTC. It yields the protein CASSLAHGTKQETQYF.

This chain connects TRBV6-6 to TRBJ1-2; 10 positions agree with TRBD1. With V trimmed by 5 bases and J by 6 bases, 6 bases remained unmatched. The CDR3 consists of 14 residues. Germline CDR1 reads MNHNY; CDR2 reads SVGAGI (reference sequence). In DNA, the CDR3 is TGTGCCAGCAGTGACGACAGGGGGCTTGATGGCTACACCTTC. It translates to CASSDDRGLDGYTF.

There are many counts of this clonotype. The V gene is TRBV20-1, the J gene TRBJ2-3, with TRBD1 identical over 8 bases. Germline V gene data show CDR1 as DFQATT and CDR2 as SNEGSKA (reference sequence). V shed 0 bases, J shed 9 bases, and the junction held 8 bases outside the gene matches. The CDR3 is 14 residues long. The CDR3 DNA follows: TGCAGTGCTAGAGACCGAAGGACAGGGTGGACGCAGTATTTT. Translated, it gives CSARDRRTGWTQYF.

V usage is TRBV4-1 and J usage is TRBJ1-1; D is perhaps TRBD1 (6 bases). Trimming stripped 0 bases from V and 11 bases from J, with 16 bases between. CDR1 is MGHRA and CDR2 is YSYEKL in the germline V gene. The CDR3 extends over 14 amino acids. The CDR3 spells CASSQDMIGGLAFF. The CDR3, as DNA: TGCGCCAGCAGCCAAGATATGATCGGGGGGCTGGCTTTCTTT.

This clonotype turned up a few times. The chain has TRBV5-6 and TRBJ2-4, with 9 bases aligning to TRBD2. TRBJ2-7 matches the DNA end more closely, so the J call is doubtful. Looked up from germline, CDR1 is SGHDT and CDR2 is YYEEEE. CDR3 length: 14 amino acids. CDR3 in amino acids: CASSRTSADYEQYF. The CDR3 DNA sequence: TGTGCCAGCAGCCGGACTAGCGCCGACTACGAGCAGTACTTC.

This clonotype was picked up one time. The chain recombines TRBV12-3 or TRBV12-4 with TRBJ1-2; the D is unclear. Trimming cost V 2 bases and J 4 bases, with 11 bases left between them. The CDR3 covers 14 residues. The CDR3 DNA sequence: TGTGCCAGCAGTTTACATTTGCAGAGCTATGGCTACACCTTC. This sequence encodes CASSLHLQSYGYTF.

The genes are TRBV28 and TRBJ2-1; D is possibly TRBD2 (5 bases). The CDR3 loop spans 15 amino acids. V was clipped by 6 bases and J by 0 bases, with 12 bases between them. Germline lookup yields CDR1 MDHEN and CDR2 SYDVKM. The CDR3 DNA follows: TGTGCCAGCAGACCGACTGGGAGCTCCTACAATGAGCAGTTCTTC. Its translation: CASRPTGSSYNEQFF.

This clonotype appeared once. V and J are TRBV6-2 or TRBV6-3 and TRBJ2-1; TRBD1 is a possible D gene (5 bases). This CDR3 has 13 residues. In germline, CDR1 is MNHEY, CDR2 SVGEGT. The V end lost 8 bases, the J end lost 3 bases, and 11 bases lay between the germline ends. Written as DNA, the CDR3 is TGTGCCAGCCCCCCGGACAACTACAATGAGCAGTTCTTC. Translating gives CASPPDNYNEQFF.

This clonotype was seen a single time. This sequence joins TRBV18 and TRBJ2-6; D remains unclear. This CDR3 spans 16 amino acids. Looked up from germline, CDR1 is KGHSH and CDR2 is LQKENI. V lost 0 bases and J 0 bases, leaving 6 bases between the germline ends. CDR3 residues: CASSPPTSSGANVLTF. Written as DNA, the CDR3 is TGTGCCAGCTCACCACCTACCAGCTCTGGGGCCAACGTCCTGACTTTC.

This chain joins TRBV2 and TRBJ1-2; tentative D call: TRBD1 (6 bases). This CDR3 contains 13 residues. From germline, CDR1 is SNHLY and CDR2 FYNNEI. V lost 6 bases to trimming and J lost 1 base, with 9 bases between them. The CDR3 DNA follows: TGTGCCAGCAGACAACAGGGTAACTATGGCTACACCTTC. It is translated as CASRQQGNYGYTF.

This chain connects TRBV27 to TRBJ1-2, with D perhaps TRBD1 (6 bases). This CDR3 has 15 residues. V lost 2 bases, J lost 4 bases, and 14 bases lay in between. The germline CDR1 and CDR2 sequences are MNHEY and SMNVEV (reference sequence). The CDR3 DNA reads TGTGCCAGCAGTTTAAGTCCGGGGGCGAGCTATGGCTACACCTTC. This gives the protein CASSLSPGASYGYTF.

The chain carries TRBV2 and TRBJ1-2; D gene uncertain. The CDR3 runs to 12 residues. Germline lookup yields CDR1 SNHLY and CDR2 FYNNEI. Trimming removed 7 bases at V and 2 bases at J, with 8 bases between. The CDR3: CASTIGNYGYTF. The CDR3 DNA sequence: TGTGCCAGCACGATAGGGAACTATGGCTACACCTTC.

V is TRBV7-2 and J is TRBJ1-6; tentatively, D is TRBD1 (6 bases). The V end was cut by 0 bases, the J end by 9 bases, with 9 bases between. CDR3 length equals 14 residues. Germline loops: CDR1 SGHTA, CDR2 FQGNSA. The CDR3 protein is CASSLAQGLSPLHF. The DNA for the CDR3 is TGTGCCAGCAGCTTAGCACAGGGTCTTTCACCCCTCCACTTT.

This chain uses TRBV18 with TRBJ2-7; 9 positions agree with TRBD1. The J segment lost 3 bases and the V segment lost 8 bases, leaving 5 bases of the junction unmatched. The CDR3 spans 13 residues. Germline V gene lookup returns CDR1 KGHSH and CDR2 LQKENI. The CDR3 sequence: CASGQGSFYEQYF. For the CDR3, the DNA is TGTGCCAGCGGACAGGGGAGTTTCTACGAGCAGTACTTC.

The chain recombines TRBV28 with TRBJ2-6; D is ambiguous. Germline loops: CDR1 MDHEN, CDR2 SYDVKM. V lost 4 bases and J lost 1, with 11 bases in between. The CDR3 runs to 16 residues. In DNA, the CDR3 is TGTGCCAGCAGTTCTACGATGGCATCTGGGGCCAACGTCCTGACTTTC. The encoded protein is CASSSTMASGANVLTF. The full variable domain, in which reference TRBV28 and TRBJ2-6 provide the parts outside the CDR3, is DVKVTQSSRYLVKRTGEKVFLECVQDMDHENMFWYRQDPGLGLRLIYFSYDVKMKEKGDIPEGYSVSREKKERFSLILESASTNQTSMYLCASSSTMASGANVLTFGAGSRLTVL.

This clonotype was counted once. The CDR3 sequence is CATSRDLWYRGSGNTIYF. CDR3 coding DNA: TGTGCCACCAGCAGAGATCTCTGGTACAGGGGGTCAGGAAACACCATATATTTT. The chain recombines TRBV15 with TRBJ1-3; 8 bases are shared with TRBD1. The V segment lost 0 bases and the J segment 4 bases; nucleotides outside the gene matches: 11. The germline gives CDR1 LNHNV, CDR2 YYDKDF (reference sequence). The CDR3 is 18 amino acids.

This clonotype appeared once. Relative to the germline gene, one junction end is altered; a read error may explain this. The genes are TRBV4-2 and TRBJ1-6; D not resolved. The CDR3 is made up of 13 amino acids. Germline lookup yields CDR1 LGHNA and CDR2 YNFKEQ. The CDR3 region has the DNA TGTGCCGGCAGTCAGAAGTTAAATTCACCCCTCCACTTT. Protein: CAGSQKLNSPLHF.

CDR3 loop: CASSSAGVTDYEQYF. DNA of the CDR3: TGTGCCAGCAGCTCCGCAGGGGTGACTGATTACGAGCAGTACTTC. V is TRBV11-1 and J is TRBJ2-7; D perhaps matches TRBD1 (6 bases). CDR3 size: 15 residues. Trimming removed 4 bases at V and 4 bases at J, with 17 bases between. Germline V CDR1 and CDR2: SGHAT, FQDESV (reference sequence).

About this clonotype: One junction end does not reproduce the germline sequence, and a read error may be involved. The genes are TRBV20-1 and TRBJ2-4; 12 bases align to TRBD2. This CDR3 is 18 amino acids long. Germline lookup yields CDR1 DFQATT and CDR2 SNEGSKA (reference sequence). CDR3 DNA: TGCAGTGCTAGAGAGGAACTAGCGGGAGGTAGGGCCAAAAGCATTCAGTACTTC. Translating gives CSAREELAGGRAKSIQYF.

The V gene is TRBV20-1, the J gene TRBJ1-5; D remains unclear. From germline, CDR1 is DFQATT and CDR2 SNEGSKA (reference sequence). CDR3 size: 13 residues. Trimming took 3 bases from V and 3 from J, leaving 9 bases between them. The CDR3 nucleotides are TGCAGTGCTAGCAGCGGGTTCAATCAGCCCCAGCATTTT. Translating gives CSASSGFNQPQHF.